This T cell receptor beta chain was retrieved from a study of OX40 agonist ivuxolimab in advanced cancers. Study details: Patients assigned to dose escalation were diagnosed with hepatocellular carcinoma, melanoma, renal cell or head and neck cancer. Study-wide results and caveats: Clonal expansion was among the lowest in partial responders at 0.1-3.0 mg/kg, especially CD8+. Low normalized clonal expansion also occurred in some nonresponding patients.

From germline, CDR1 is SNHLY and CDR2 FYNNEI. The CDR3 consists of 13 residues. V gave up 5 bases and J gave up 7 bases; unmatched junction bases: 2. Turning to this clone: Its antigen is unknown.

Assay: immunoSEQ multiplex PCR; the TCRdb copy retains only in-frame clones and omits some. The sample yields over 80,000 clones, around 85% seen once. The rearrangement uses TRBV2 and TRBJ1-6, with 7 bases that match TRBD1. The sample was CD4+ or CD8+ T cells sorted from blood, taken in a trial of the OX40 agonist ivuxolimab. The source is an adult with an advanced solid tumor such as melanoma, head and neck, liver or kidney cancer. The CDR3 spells CASSQQGNSPLHF. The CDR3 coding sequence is TGTGCCAGCAGTCAACAGGGGAATTCACCCCTCCACTTT.